This T cell receptor beta chain is drawn from a study of T cells in Graves' hyperthyroidism and ophthalmopathy. Germline V gene sequence: CDR1 SGHTA, CDR2 FQGNSA. The CDR3 consists of 13 residues. V was pared by 3 bases and J by 3 bases, with 8 bases between. TCR beta CDR3 sequences were amplified from RNA transcripts. TCR CDR3 underwent first-round RT-PCR with the HTBI primer set. TCRdb called the multiplex PCR reads again in MiXCR, with one record for every CDR3 protein. There are some 360,000 distinct CDR3 sequences in the sample; 15% to 20% occur only once, and roughly a sixth lies in the top ten. Uncontrolled infection, other autoimmune disease, pregnancy or lactation excluded patients. The PBMCs were sourced from fresh peripheral blood (less than 11 ml). This clonotype was counted ten times or more. Its antigen is unknown. Whole-study results and caveats: Blood samples included most of the expanded thyroid clonotypes exceeding 0.001. The model foresaw ophthalmopathy a median around 6 months prior to onset.

Sequences were obtained from blood. This TCR derives from a woman in her 40s with Graves' ophthalmopathy. The rearrangement joins TRBV7-2 to TRBJ1-2, with D perhaps matching TRBD1 (5 bases). The CDR3 DNA is TGTGCCAGCAGCTTGGGGGAGGACTATGGCTACACCTTC. This translates into CASSLGEDYGYTF.